The 27 T cell receptor beta chains below come from one sample, sequenced in a study of cytomegalovirus exposure and HLA in healthy donors. The PCR employed 60 Vbeta primers together with 13 Jbeta primers. Generated by immunoSEQ multiplex PCR, the TCRdb table keeps only in-frame clones and is missing some. The sample carries 100,000 to 150,000 clones, about 80% recorded once. Sequencing was performed on PBMCs. The receptors were gathered from a woman younger than 30 in good health and CMV-seronegative.

The V gene is TRBV4-1, the J gene TRBJ2-7, with TRBD2 matching over 9 bases. The CDR3 has 18 amino acids. Germline CDR1 and CDR2: MGHRA and YSYEKL. J gave up 3 bases and V 1 base, and 13 bases lay outside the gene matches. The DNA for the CDR3 is TGCGCCAGCAGCCAAGGGGGGGGACCTGGCGGGAGGGTCTACGAGCAGTACTTC. It encodes CASSQGGGPGGRVYEQYF.

The V and J genes are TRBV6-5 and TRBJ1-4, with unresolved D. CDR1 is MNHEY and CDR2 is SVGAGI in the germline V gene. The CDR3 loop spans 16 amino acids. V was pared by 0 bases and J by 7 bases, with 15 bases between. CDR3 DNA: TGTGCCAGCAGTTACTCTTCCGGACGGGGAAGTGAAAAACTGTTTTTT. The encoded protein is CASSYSSGRGSEKLFF.

The chain uses TRBV5-1 and TRBJ2-5; 12 positions match TRBD1. Germline V lookup: CDR1 SGHRS, CDR2 YFSETQ. Germline trimming cut 4 bases from V and 4 bases from J; bases unmatched to any gene: 8. The CDR3 runs to 16 residues. As DNA, the CDR3 is TGCGCCAGCAGCCTTACCGGGACAGGGGGCGGAGAGACCCAGTACTTC. This sequence encodes CASSLTGTGGGETQYF.

CDR3 in amino acids: CASSTGTVAEPQHF. CDR3 DNA: TGTGCCAGCAGTACAGGGACGGTTGCCGAGCCCCAGCATTTT. J is TRBJ1-5 and V is TRBV7-9, with D maybe TRBD1 (6 bases). The CDR3 runs to 14 residues. V lost 6 bases to trimming and J lost 8 bases, with 17 bases between them. CDR1 is SEHNR and CDR2 is FQNEAQ in the germline V gene (reference sequence).

The chain combines TRBV9 with TRBJ2-5, with TRBD2 matching 7 bases. Per germline, CDR1 SGDLS and CDR2 YYNGEE. Unmatched junction bases numbered 7, after V lost 3 bases and J lost 5 bases. The CDR3 length is 14 residues. The CDR3 coding sequence is TGTGCCAGCAGCGGACTAGCCATGGGGGAGACCCAGTACTTC. This sequence encodes CASSGLAMGETQYF.

The chain uses TRBV6-5 and TRBJ2-5; 7 bases are shared with TRBD1. The V gene end was trimmed by 2 bases and the J gene end by 3 bases; junction bases not matched to a gene: 3. The length of the CDR3 is 14 residues. CDR1 is MNHEY and CDR2 is SVGAGI in the germline V gene. The CDR3 DNA reads as TGTGCCAGCAGTTACGTGGACAGGAAAGAGACCCAGTACTTC. This encodes CASSYVDRKETQYF.

The V call is TRBV7-2, the J call TRBJ1-1, with 9 bases fitting TRBD1. CDR1 and CDR2 (germline): SGHTA, FQGNSA. The CDR3 runs 15 residues. After removal of 0 bases from V and 6 bases from J, the junction contained 5 bases not matched to a gene. The CDR3 region has the DNA TGTGCCAGCAGCTTAGCGGGACAGGGTTACTCTGAAGCTTTCTTT. It is translated as CASSLAGQGYSEAFF.

The V gene is TRBV29-1, the J gene TRBJ1-3; D call uncertain. Germline CDR1 and CDR2: SQVTM and ANQGSEA. CDR3 size: 15 residues. The V gene lost 3 bases and the J gene lost 4 bases, with 16 bases spanning the gap. The DNA for the CDR3 is TGCAGCGTTGATAGGCCGGGTCCTTCAGGAAACACCATATATTTT. Translated, it gives CSVDRPGPSGNTIYF. The full variable domain, in which reference TRBV29-1 and TRBJ1-3 provide the parts outside the CDR3, is SAVISQKPSRDICQRGTSLTIQCQVDSQVTMMFWYRQQPGQSLTLIATANQGSEATYESGFVIDKFPISRPNLTFSTLTVSNMSPEDSSIYLCSVDRPGPSGNTIYFGEGSWLTVV.

This sequence joins TRBV19 and TRBJ1-2; 12 nucleotides line up with TRBD1. CDR3 size: 17 residues. Germline assignment: CDR1 LNHDA and CDR2 SQIVND (reference sequence). V gave up 5 bases and J gave up 3 bases; unmatched junction bases: 10. The CDR3 DNA is TGTGCCAGTAGTGGGCAGGGACAGGGGGCCTTTTACTATGGCTACACCTTC. It yields the protein CASSGQGQGAFYYGYTF.

J is TRBJ1-1 and V is TRBV18; D possibly corresponds to TRBD1 (5 bases). The CDR3 contains 15 residues. Trimming took off 3 bases at V and 2 bases at J, with 13 bases between the two ends. The V gene's germline CDR1 is KGHSH and CDR2 LQKENI. In DNA form, the CDR3 reads TGTGCCAGCTCACCCTCGACAGTGGCTAACACTGAAGCTTTCTTT. This translates into CASSPSTVANTEAFF.

The chain couples TRBV7-9 to TRBJ1-2; D is possibly TRBD1 (5 bases). V lost 3 bases and J lost 8, with 7 bases in between. The CDR3 extends over 11 amino acids. Germline V gene lookup returns CDR1 SEHNR and CDR2 FQNEAQ (reference sequence). The CDR3 bases are TGTGCCAGCAGCTTCGGGGGAGGCTACACCTTC. This encodes CASSFGGGYTF.

This chain uses TRBV21-1 with TRBJ2-4; TRBD1, the D gene given by the table, was not confirmed from the DNA. TRBV21-1 is assigned pseudogene status. The CDR3 loop spans 17 amino acids. CDR3 in amino acids: CASSGNRGIIAKNIQYF. The CDR3 DNA follows: TGTGCCAGCAGCGGAAACAGGGGGATCATAGCCAAAAACATTCAGTACTTC.

This clone was recorded once. The V and J genes are TRBV11-2 and TRBJ2-5; 12 bases are shared with TRBD2. The CDR3 covers 18 residues. J was trimmed by 5 bases and V by 3 bases; bases with no gene match: 13. In germline, CDR1 is SGHAT, CDR2 FQNNGV. CDR3 amino acids: CASSFSLAGGMVLETQYF. The CDR3 DNA follows: TGTGCCAGCAGCTTTTCCCTAGCGGGGGGGATGGTTCTGGAGACCCAGTACTTC. The whole variable domain, filled in from reference TRBV11-2 and TRBJ2-5, reads EAGVAQSPRYKIIEKRQSVAFWCNPISGHATLYWYQQILGQGPKLLIQFQNNGVVDDSQLPKDRFSAERLKGVDSTLKIQPAKLEDSAVYLCASSFSLAGGMVLETQYFGPGTRLLVL.

This clone was seen a handful of times. The V and J genes are TRBV6-1 and TRBJ2-6; D remains ambiguous. CDR1 and CDR2 (germline): MNHNS, SASEGT. The V end lost 3 bases, the J end lost 0 bases, and 6 bases lay between the germline ends. The CDR3 is 15 residues long. In nucleotides, the CDR3 is TGTGCCAGCAGTGATCGGTCCTCTGGGGCCAACGTCCTGACTTTC. This encodes CASSDRSSGANVLTF.

The rearrangement uses TRBV6-5 and TRBJ1-1; D is perhaps TRBD1 (6 bases). The V gene's germline CDR1 is MNHEY and CDR2 SVGAGI. The CDR3 loop spans 15 amino acids. V was clipped by 0 bases and J by 5 bases, with 13 bases between them. The CDR3 bases are TGTGCCAGCAGTTACTCCGGGGGGCGGCTGACTGAAGCTTTCTTT. Protein product: CASSYSGGRLTEAFF.

The chain has TRBV7-2 and TRBJ2-5; 11 positions match TRBD2. Germline V gives CDR1 SGHTA, CDR2 FQGNSA. The CDR3 contains 16 residues. Trimming cost V 4 bases and J 7 bases; bases outside gene matches: 11. The CDR3: CASSSDASGGKRTQYF. The CDR3 DNA reads as TGTGCCAGCAGCTCCGATGCTAGCGGGGGGAAGAGGACCCAGTACTTC. Looking up the rest from reference TRBV7-2 and TRBJ2-5 gives the full variable domain: GAGVSQSPSNKVTEKGKDVELRCDPISGHTALYWYRQSLGQGLEFLIYFQGNSAPDKSGLPSDRFSAERTGGSVSTLTIQRTQQEDSAVYLCASSSDASGGKRTQYFGPGTRLLVL.

The chain couples TRBV10-2 to TRBJ2-6; tentative D call: TRBD1 (6 bases). CDR3 size: 16 residues. Per germline, CDR1 WSHSY and CDR2 SAAADI. Deletions cut 6 bases from V and 0 bases from J, with 12 bases between. The CDR3, as DNA: TGCGCCAGCAGGGAAGGACAGCACTCTGGGGCCAACGTCCTGACTTTC. Translating it yields CASREGQHSGANVLTF.

The V call is TRBV5-1, the J call TRBJ2-7, with 7 positions matching TRBD2. J was trimmed by 4 bases and V by 0 bases; bases with no gene match: 7. CDR1 SGHRS and CDR2 YFSETQ come from the germline V gene. The CDR3 is 15 amino acids. The CDR3 bases are TGCGCCAGCAGCTTGGATAGGACTAGTGTATACGAGCAGTACTTC. Translating gives CASSLDRTSVYEQYF.

V is TRBV6-6 and J is TRBJ2-1; tentative D call: TRBD1 (6 bases). The CDR3 is 12 residues long. Germline V lookup: CDR1 MNHNY, CDR2 SVGAGI (reference sequence). V lost 6 bases to trimming and J lost 8 bases, with 11 bases between them. Written as DNA, the CDR3 is TGTGCCAGCAGCTCCAACAGGGATGAGCAGTTCTTC. Translating it yields CASSSNRDEQFF.

In nucleotides, the CDR3 is TGTGCCAGCAGCAAGGACAGGGGAGGAAACACCATATATTTT. Its translation is CASSKDRGGNTIYF. J is TRBJ1-3 and V is TRBV5-4, with TRBD1 identical over 9 bases. Germline CDR1 SGHNT, CDR2 YYREEE (reference sequence). This CDR3 is 14 amino acids long. V trimming: 4 bases; J trimming: 4 bases; junction bases outside the gene matches: 3.

This clone was recorded only once. The chain joins TRBV19 to TRBJ1-2; TRBD1 might be the D (6 bases). The germline CDR1 and CDR2 sequences are LNHDA and SQIVND (reference sequence). There are 12 residues in the CDR3. V was clipped by 5 bases and J by 5 bases, with 9 bases between them. In DNA, the CDR3 is TGTGCCAGTAGTCCCGGACAGTATGGCTACACCTTC. Its translation: CASSPGQYGYTF.

This sequence joins TRBV5-1 and TRBJ2-1, with TRBD1 as a possible D gene (5 bases). CDR1 and CDR2 from the germline V gene are SGHRS and YFSETQ. The CDR3 runs to 14 residues. V was pared by 0 bases and J by 6 bases, with 10 bases between. The CDR3 reads CASSLEGFGNEQFF. CDR3 bases: TGCGCCAGCAGCTTGGAGGGGTTCGGCAATGAGCAGTTCTTC.

The chain employs TRBV7-2 and TRBJ2-5; D perhaps matches TRBD1 (6 bases). V dropped 1 base and J dropped 5 bases, with 11 bases sitting between them. The CDR3 runs 14 residues. CDR1 is SGHTA and CDR2 is FQGNSA in the germline V gene. CDR3 sequence (DNA): TGTGCCAGCAGCTTAGAAGCGAGGGGGGAGACCCAGTACTTC. This gives the protein CASSLEARGETQYF.

V and J are TRBV9 and TRBJ1-4; maybe TRBD1 (5 bases). Germline V gives CDR1 SGDLS, CDR2 YYNGEE. This CDR3 comprises 15 residues. Trimming pared 4 bases from V and 1 base from J, leaving 11 bases between. This CDR3 reads CASSPPGLTNEKLFF. CDR3 in DNA: TGTGCCAGCAGCCCCCCAGGGTTAACTAATGAAAAACTGTTTTTT.

This rearrangement joins TRBV2 to TRBJ1-2, with D tentatively TRBD1 (6 bases). Germline CDR1 and CDR2: SNHLY and FYNNEI. The CDR3 spans 15 residues. With 6 bases removed from V and 3 bases from J, the gap between germline ends came to 17 bases. In nucleotides, the CDR3 is TGTGCCAGCAGGGTTCCAAGGGGGTATGACTATGGCTACACCTTC. Its protein is CASRVPRGYDYGYTF.

The chain couples TRBV2 to TRBJ1-3; D is perhaps TRBD1 (6 bases). The CDR3 extends over 14 amino acids. CDR1 is SNHLY and CDR2 is FYNNEI in the germline V gene. V gave up 6 bases and J gave up 2 bases, with 11 bases separating them. The CDR3 coding sequence is TGTGCCAGCAGAGGGGGAGGGACTGGAAACACCATATATTTT. This encodes CASRGGGTGNTIYF.

This clone has a single count. Other nucleotide sequences from this sample produce the same CDR3. V and J are TRBV19 and TRBJ1-4; the match to TRBD1 covers 9 bases. The CDR3 has 15 amino acids. Germline V gene data show CDR1 as LNHDA and CDR2 as SQIVND (reference sequence). Losses at the gene ends were 6 bases for V and 4 bases for J; bases not matched to a gene: 6. The CDR3 region is CASRAGQGFNEKLFF. DNA of the CDR3: TGTGCCAGTAGGGCTGGACAGGGGTTTAATGAAAAACTGTTTTTT.